The next 32 T cell receptor beta chains were all read from a single sample in a study of control samples from healthy donors and cancer patients. This table comes from immunoSEQ multiplex PCR, and its TCRdb copy is limited to in-frame clones, with some not included. The sample consists of roughly 73,000 clones, approximately 80% of them appearing once. Material for sequencing was blood. Source of these receptors: a man aged 45-60 years in good health.

This chain uses TRBV7-2 with TRBJ2-7; D ambiguous. CDR1 SGHTA and CDR2 FQGNSA come from the germline V gene. The CDR3 contains 16 residues. Trimming removed 3 bases from V and 0 bases from J, with 15 bases in between. The DNA of the CDR3 is TGTGCCAGCAGCTTTCCCGACCTTCTCTCCTCCTACGAGCAGTACTTC. Protein product: CASSFPDLLSSYEQYF.

This clone occurred a few times. The rearrangement links TRBV19 to TRBJ1-4; D remains ambiguous. CDR3 length: 14 amino acids. Trimming pared 7 bases from V and 8 bases from J, leaving 17 bases between. Germline V gene data show CDR1 as LNHDA and CDR2 as SQIVND (reference sequence). CDR3: CASNPDPRREKLFF. The DNA of the CDR3 is TGTGCCAGTAACCCGGATCCCAGGAGGGAAAAACTGTTTTTT.

The rearrangement joins TRBV19 to TRBJ1-1; tentatively, D is TRBD1 (6 bases). This CDR3 is 15 amino acids long. Germline V lookup: CDR1 LNHDA, CDR2 SQIVND (reference sequence). Trimming removed 4 bases from V and 1 base from J, with 13 bases in between. The CDR3 loop is CASSTGGTKNTEAFF. DNA for the CDR3: TGTGCCAGTAGTACCGGGGGCACCAAGAACACTGAAGCTTTCTTT.

V gene TRBV11-1 combines with J gene TRBJ2-1, with no clear D. Trimming took off 0 bases at V and 4 bases at J, with 10 bases between the two ends. Germline V gene lookup returns CDR1 SGHAT and CDR2 FQDESV (reference sequence). The CDR3 has 15 residues. Written as DNA, the CDR3 is TGTGCCAGCAGCTTAGCTTCCCGACCTTACAATGAGCAGTTCTTC. Its protein is CASSLASRPYNEQFF.

This chain uses TRBV18 with TRBJ2-3, with D perhaps matching TRBD2 (6 bases). Germline CDR1 is KGHSH and CDR2 is LQKENI. The CDR3 totals 16 residues. Trimming removed 1 base at V and 0 bases at J, with 11 bases between. The DNA for the CDR3 is TGTGCCAGCTCACCACTATGGGGGACTAGCACAGATACGCAGTATTTT. It encodes CASSPLWGTSTDTQYF.

The chain employs TRBV4-2 and TRBJ1-2, with D perhaps matching TRBD1 (5 bases). The CDR3 covers 15 residues. CDR1 LGHNA and CDR2 YNFKEQ come from the germline V gene. Trimming pared 0 bases from V and 2 bases from J, leaving 10 bases between. The CDR3 spells CASSQEQTENYGYTF. Written as DNA, the CDR3 is TGTGCCAGCAGCCAAGAACAGACAGAGAACTATGGCTACACCTTC.

The chain links TRBV28 to TRBJ1-5; TRBD1 is a possible D gene (5 bases). The V end was cut by 2 bases, the J end by 5 bases, with 10 bases between. Germline values: CDR1 MDHEN, CDR2 SYDVKM. The CDR3 has 14 amino acids. In DNA form, the CDR3 reads TGTGCCAGCAGTTTAGAGGCGGGGGATCAGCCCCAGCATTTT. Its protein product is CASSLEAGDQPQHF.

The genes are TRBV18 and TRBJ2-3, with 7 bases aligning to TRBD2. CDR1 and CDR2 (germline): KGHSH, LQKENI. J gave up 1 base and V 3 bases, and 4 bases lay outside the gene matches. CDR3 size: 15 residues. The CDR3 DNA reads as TGTGCCAGCTCACCTGAGCGGGGAGGCACAGATACGCAGTATTTT. This translates into CASSPERGGTDTQYF.

With regard to this clone: The sample carries other DNA sequences with the same CDR3. V and J are TRBV27 and TRBJ1-1, with D possibly TRBD1 on 6 matching bases. Germline V gives CDR1 MNHEY, CDR2 SMNVEV (reference sequence). Trimming left V 0 bases short and J 5 bases short, with 10 bases between. The CDR3 runs 14 residues. The CDR3 reads CASSLSRTGTEAFF. The CDR3 region has the DNA TGTGCCAGCAGTTTATCACGAACAGGGACTGAAGCTTTCTTT.

The chain couples TRBV30 to TRBJ1-1, with D possibly being TRBD1 (5 bases). This CDR3 has 14 amino acids. V was shortened by 3 bases and J by 5 bases, with 16 bases between the two germline ends. CDR1 GTSNPN and CDR2 SVGIG come from the germline V gene (reference sequence). CDR3 residues: CAWRRSGTRTEAFF. The CDR3 coding sequence is TGTGCCTGGAGACGATCGGGGACCAGAACTGAAGCTTTCTTT.

The chain combines TRBV5-1 with TRBJ1-3, with unresolved D. Germline V gives CDR1 SGHRS, CDR2 YFSETQ. The CDR3 is made up of 14 amino acids. V dropped 0 bases and J dropped 3 bases, with 7 bases sitting between them. CDR3 sequence reads: CASSLDRGGNTIYF. CDR3 coding DNA: TGCGCCAGCAGCTTGGATCGGGGTGGAAACACCATATATTTT.

The V gene is TRBV29-1, the J gene TRBJ2-1, with 10 nucleotides matching TRBD2. CDR1 SQVTM and CDR2 ANQGSEA come from the germline V gene. This CDR3 has 15 amino acids. V shed 5 bases and J 7 bases; nucleotides not matched to a gene: 11. Written as DNA, the CDR3 is TGCAGCGTTAAAAGCGGGAGGGACTCAGGAAATGAGCAGTTCTTC. It specifies CSVKSGRDSGNEQFF.

The V call is TRBV28, the J call TRBJ1-2; weak D call: TRBD1 (5 bases). CDR1 is MDHEN, CDR2 SYDVKM, per germline. Trimming stripped 9 bases from V and 3 bases from J, with 20 bases between. The CDR3 is 15 residues long. CDR3 DNA sequence: TGTGCCAGTCGAGTCGGGGGAGCCACGGACTATGGCTACACCTTC. Amino acids: CASRVGGATDYGYTF.

This clone was observed once. The rearrangement uses TRBV6-5 and TRBJ2-1; D remains ambiguous. CDR1 and CDR2 (germline): MNHEY, SVGAGI. The CDR3 extends over 14 amino acids. V lost 2 bases, J lost 7 bases, and 12 bases lay in between. CDR3 protein: CASSYGRGSNEQFF. The CDR3 nucleotides are TGTGCCAGCAGTTACGGGCGAGGTAGTAATGAGCAGTTCTTC.

The chain carries TRBV12-3 or TRBV12-4 and TRBJ1-2; D ambiguous. The germline V and J ends were trimmed by 5 bases and 4 bases, with 11 bases remaining between them. CDR3 length: 13 amino acids. CDR3 residues: CASSPLSLYGYTF. The CDR3, as DNA: TGTGCCAGCAGTCCCCTTTCCCTCTATGGCTACACCTTC.

The chain carries TRBV7-2 and TRBJ2-7; 9 nucleotides align to TRBD1. CDR1 SGHTA and CDR2 FQGNSA come from the germline V gene. CDR3 length: 17 residues. After removal of 4 bases from V and 5 bases from J, the junction contained 15 bases not matched to a gene. The CDR3 nucleotides are TGTGCCAGCAGCTCCTTTAGCCGACGACAGGGGGGGAACGAGCAGTACTTC. Protein: CASSSFSRRQGGNEQYF.

V usage is TRBV5-6 and J usage is TRBJ2-3; D possibly corresponds to TRBD1 (5 bases). The CDR3 contains 14 residues. V dropped 5 bases and J dropped 0 bases, with 10 bases sitting between them. Germline V gene data show CDR1 as SGHDT and CDR2 as YYEEEE. CDR3 region: CASRLRGSTDTQYF. CDR3 in DNA: TGTGCCAGCAGGTTAAGGGGTAGCACAGATACGCAGTATTTT.

The chain is built from TRBV19 and TRBJ1-2; D might be TRBD1 (5 bases). The CDR3 has 15 amino acids. Trimming pared 1 base from V and 2 bases from J, leaving 11 bases between. Germline V gives CDR1 LNHDA, CDR2 SQIVND (reference sequence). This CDR3 is CASSIGAGTNYGYTF. As DNA, the CDR3 is TGTGCCAGTAGTATAGGGGCCGGGACCAACTATGGCTACACCTTC.

The rearrangement uses TRBV7-2 and TRBJ2-1; 9 positions match TRBD1. Germline CDR1 and CDR2: SGHTA and FQGNSA. The CDR3 covers 15 residues. J gave up 9 bases and V 3 bases, and 9 bases lay outside the gene matches. The CDR3 protein is CASSFTGGVGGEQFF. In DNA, the CDR3 is TGTGCCAGCAGCTTTACAGGGGGCGTAGGGGGTGAGCAGTTCTTC.

V usage is TRBV2 and J usage is TRBJ1-3; 7 positions match TRBD1. Trimming at V came to 2 bases and at J to 0 bases, leaving 4 bases not matched to a gene. Per germline, CDR1 SNHLY and CDR2 FYNNEI. The CDR3 is 16 residues long. The CDR3 coding sequence is TGTGCCAGCAGTGAAAGGACAGGCGCCTCTGGAAACACCATATATTTT. Protein product: CASSERTGASGNTIYF.

The chain couples TRBV4-2 to TRBJ1-5; D not certain. Germline lookup yields CDR1 LGHNA and CDR2 YNFKEQ. CDR3 size: 16 residues. V lost 0 bases, J lost 4 bases, and 13 bases lay in between. The CDR3 sequence: CASSQEGGSTNQPQHF. CDR3 bases: TGTGCCAGCAGCCAAGAAGGAGGTTCTACGAATCAGCCCCAGCATTTT.

This clone was observed at least ten times. V usage is TRBV6-5 and J usage is TRBJ2-2; 9 bases are shared with TRBD2. The V gene's germline CDR1 is MNHEY and CDR2 SVGAGI. The CDR3 totals 14 residues. Trimming took 4 bases from V and 6 from J; bases not matched to a gene: 3. For the CDR3, the DNA is TGTGCCAGCAGTTGGACTAGCGAGTCCGGGGAGCTGTTTTTT. Translation gives CASSWTSESGELFF.

This chain joins TRBV18 and TRBJ2-2; D gene ambiguous. Trimming took 5 bases from V and 1 from J, leaving 8 bases between them. Germline V gives CDR1 KGHSH, CDR2 LQKENI. The CDR3 runs 14 residues. CDR3 DNA: TGTGCCAGCTCAATCCGACAGAACACCGGGGAGCTGTTTTTT. The encoded protein is CASSIRQNTGELFF.

Only a few counts were recorded for this clone. The gene calls are TRBV19 and TRBJ2-2, with TRBD2 matching 14 bases. This CDR3 spans 18 amino acids. After removal of 4 bases from V and 0 bases from J, the junction contained 4 bases not matched to a gene. Germline V lookup: CDR1 LNHDA, CDR2 SQIVND (reference sequence). CDR3 coding DNA: TGTGCCAGTAGTAGGGGACTAGCGGGGGCCGCGAACACCGGGGAGCTGTTTTTT. As protein: CASSRGLAGAANTGELFF.

The chain links TRBV5-1 to TRBJ2-1; tentative D call: TRBD2 (6 bases). The V end lost 1 base, the J end lost 14 bases, and 22 bases lay between the germline ends. Germline assignment: CDR1 SGHRS and CDR2 YFSETQ. The CDR3 is 15 residues long. CDR3 coding DNA: TGCGCCAGCAGCTTGTCGCCGGGGGTGGGGAGAGAAAAGTTCTTC. This codes for CASSLSPGVGREKFF.

The chain employs TRBV27 and TRBJ2-3; 9 nucleotides agree with TRBD1. Germline-derived CDR1 and CDR2 are MNHEY and SMNVEV (reference sequence). The CDR3 is 15 residues long. V was pared by 6 bases and J by 3 bases, with 7 bases of the junction left unmatched. The CDR3 region is CASRDGGQGTDTQYF. The CDR3 DNA follows: TGTGCCAGCAGGGACGGGGGACAGGGAACAGATACGCAGTATTTT.

The V call is TRBV7-2, the J call TRBJ2-4; TRBD2 might be the D (5 bases). The V end was cut by 9 bases, the J end by 0 bases, with 9 bases between. The germline CDR1 and CDR2 sequences are SGHTA and FQGNSA. This CDR3 has 13 amino acids. The CDR3 loop is CARAGLAKNIQYF. CDR3 in DNA: TGTGCCAGGGCGGGCCTAGCCAAAAACATTCAGTACTTC.

The DNA of the CDR3 is TGTGCCAGCAGCTTGTCGACTGAAGCTTTCTTT. Translated: CASSLSTEAFF. The chain carries TRBV5-4 and TRBJ1-1; D is undetermined. Germline V gene sequence: CDR1 SGHNT, CDR2 YYREEE (reference sequence). There are 11 residues in the CDR3. V was clipped by 1 base and J by 5 bases, with 3 bases between them. Variable domain in full (rest from reference TRBV5-4 and TRBJ1-1): ETGVTQSPTHLIKTRGQQVTLRCSSQSGHNTVSWYQQALGQGPQFIFQYYREEENGRGNFPPRFSGLQFPNYSSELNVNALELDDSALYLCASSLSTEAFFGQGTRLTVV.

The chain recombines TRBV4-2 with TRBJ1-4; 8 positions agree with TRBD1. The CDR3 spans 17 residues. In germline, CDR1 is LGHNA, CDR2 YNFKEQ. The V and J ends lost 6 bases and 0 bases, in that order; junction bases with no gene match: 9. The CDR3 sequence is CASSSSTGATTNEKLFF. CDR3 sequence (DNA): TGTGCCAGCAGTTCCTCGACAGGGGCAACAACTAATGAAAAACTGTTTTTT.

The chain joins TRBV19 to TRBJ1-2; D perhaps matches TRBD1 (5 bases). This CDR3 has 17 amino acids. Germline CDR1 is LNHDA and CDR2 is SQIVND (reference sequence). Trimming removed 3 bases at V and 5 bases at J, with 22 bases between. The CDR3 region is CASSITGGTGPRYGYTF. The CDR3 coding sequence is TGTGCCAGTAGTATTACTGGGGGGACCGGGCCCAGGTATGGCTACACCTTC.

This clone is labeled hyperexpanded. The CDR3 here is CASSSSTNYGYTF. The CDR3 nucleotides are TGTGCCAGCAGTTCTAGTACTAACTATGGCTACACCTTC. The J gene is TRBJ1-2, the V gene TRBV12-3 or TRBV12-4; D remains ambiguous. This CDR3 contains 13 residues. The V end lost 4 bases, the J end lost 0 bases, and 6 bases lay between the germline ends.

J is TRBJ2-7 and V is TRBV5-6, with 7 bases aligning to TRBD2. The CDR3 totals 15 residues. V shed 1 base and J 0 bases; nucleotides not matched to a gene: 4. Germline V gives CDR1 SGHDT, CDR2 YYEEEE. CDR3 sequence (DNA): TGTGCCAGCAGCTTGCTAGCGGTGTACTCCTACGAGCAGTACTTC. Amino acid sequence: CASSLLAVYSYEQYF.